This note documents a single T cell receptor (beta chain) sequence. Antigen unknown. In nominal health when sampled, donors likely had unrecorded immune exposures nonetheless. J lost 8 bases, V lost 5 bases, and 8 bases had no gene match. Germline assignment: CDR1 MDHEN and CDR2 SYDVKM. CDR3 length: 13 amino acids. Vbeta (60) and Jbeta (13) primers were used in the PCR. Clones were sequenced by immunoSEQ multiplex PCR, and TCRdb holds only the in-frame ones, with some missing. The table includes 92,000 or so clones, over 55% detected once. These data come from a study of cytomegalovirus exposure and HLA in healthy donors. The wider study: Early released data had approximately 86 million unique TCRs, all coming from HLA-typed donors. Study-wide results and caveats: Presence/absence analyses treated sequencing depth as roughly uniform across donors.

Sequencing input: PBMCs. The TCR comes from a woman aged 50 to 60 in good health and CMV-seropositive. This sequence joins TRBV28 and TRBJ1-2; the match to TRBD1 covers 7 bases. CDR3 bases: TGTGCCAGCAGTCCAGGGACAGCGAGGGGCTACACCTTC. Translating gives CASSPGTARGYTF.